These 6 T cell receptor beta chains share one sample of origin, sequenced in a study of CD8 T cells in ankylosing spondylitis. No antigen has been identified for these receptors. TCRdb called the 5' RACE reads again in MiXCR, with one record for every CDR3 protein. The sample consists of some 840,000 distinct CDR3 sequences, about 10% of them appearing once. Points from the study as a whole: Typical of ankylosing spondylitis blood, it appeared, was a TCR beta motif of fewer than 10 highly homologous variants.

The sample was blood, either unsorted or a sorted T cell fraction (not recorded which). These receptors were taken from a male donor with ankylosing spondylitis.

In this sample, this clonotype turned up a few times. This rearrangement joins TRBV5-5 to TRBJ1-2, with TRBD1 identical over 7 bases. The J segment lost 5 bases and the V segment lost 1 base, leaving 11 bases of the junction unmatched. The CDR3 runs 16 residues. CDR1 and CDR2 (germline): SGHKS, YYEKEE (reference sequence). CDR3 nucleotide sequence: TGTGCCAGCAGCTTGAATCCGAGGGGGCGTCCTTATGGCTACACCTTC. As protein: CASSLNPRGRPYGYTF.

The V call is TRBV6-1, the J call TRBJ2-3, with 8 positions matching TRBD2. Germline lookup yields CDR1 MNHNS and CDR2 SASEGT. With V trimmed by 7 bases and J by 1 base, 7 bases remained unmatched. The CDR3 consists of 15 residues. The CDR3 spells CASNQGRGGTDTQYF. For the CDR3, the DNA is TGTGCCAGCAACCAGGGGCGGGGGGGCACAGATACGCAGTATTTT.

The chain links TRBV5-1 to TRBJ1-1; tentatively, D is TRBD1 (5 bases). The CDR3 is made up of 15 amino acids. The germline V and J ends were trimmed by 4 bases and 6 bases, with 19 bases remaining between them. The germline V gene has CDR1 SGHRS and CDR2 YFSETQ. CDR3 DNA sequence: TGCGCCAGCAGCGCCCGGGACCCCAGGTGGGCTGAAGCTTTCTTT. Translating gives CASSARDPRWAEAFF.

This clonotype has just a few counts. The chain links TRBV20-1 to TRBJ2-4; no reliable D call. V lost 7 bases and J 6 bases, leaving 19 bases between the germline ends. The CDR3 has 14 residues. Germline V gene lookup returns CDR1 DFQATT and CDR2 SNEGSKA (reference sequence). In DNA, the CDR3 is TGCAGTGTCCCAGAAACCAGACTCTCAAACATTCAGTACTTC. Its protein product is CSVPETRLSNIQYF.

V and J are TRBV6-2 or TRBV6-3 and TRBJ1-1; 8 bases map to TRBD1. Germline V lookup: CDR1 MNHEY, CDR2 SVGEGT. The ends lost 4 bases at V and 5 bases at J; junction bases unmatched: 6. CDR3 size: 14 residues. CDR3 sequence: CASSSHTGGTEAFF. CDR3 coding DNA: TGTGCCAGCAGTTCCCACACAGGGGGAACTGAAGCTTTCTTT.

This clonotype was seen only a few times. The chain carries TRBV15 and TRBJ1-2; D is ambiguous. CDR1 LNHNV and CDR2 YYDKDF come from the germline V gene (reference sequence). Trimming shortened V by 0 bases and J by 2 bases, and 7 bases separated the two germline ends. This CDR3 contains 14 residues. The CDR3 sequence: CATSREAGNYGYTF. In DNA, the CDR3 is TGTGCCACCAGCAGAGAAGCTGGAAACTATGGCTACACCTTC.